The 32 T cell receptor beta chains listed next were all sequenced from one sample in a study of control samples from healthy donors and cancer patients. Here immunoSEQ multiplex PCR was the method, and the copy in TCRdb shows in-frame clones only, minus some. This sample has nearly 40,000 clones, with 80% to 95% found just once. Material: blood. All receptors derive from a woman in her fifties or sixties in good health.

J is TRBJ2-7 and V is TRBV6-5; no definite D call. This CDR3 is 14 amino acids long. Trimming removed 4 bases from V and 3 bases from J, with 13 bases in between. The germline CDR1 and CDR2 sequences are MNHEY and SVGAGI. For the CDR3, the DNA is TGTGCCAGCAGTTTATCGTCTGGTGTCTACGAGCAGTACTTC. Protein sequence: CASSLSSGVYEQYF.

This clone was seen once. The chain carries TRBV7-9 and TRBJ2-1, with D hard to call. With 2 bases removed from V and 8 bases from J, the gap between germline ends came to 4 bases. This CDR3 spans 11 amino acids. Looked up from germline, CDR1 is SEHNR and CDR2 is FQNEAQ (reference sequence). The CDR3 loop is CASSLLDEQFF. CDR3 bases: TGTGCCAGCAGCTTACTGGATGAGCAGTTCTTC.

The chain carries TRBV6-5 and TRBJ2-5; 10 nucleotides match TRBD2. The CDR3 contains 15 residues. Germline CDR1 is MNHEY and CDR2 is SVGAGI. Unmatched junction bases numbered 9, after V lost 7 bases and J lost 4 bases. This CDR3 is CASNRPSGGGETQYF. The CDR3 bases are TGTGCCAGCAATCGTCCTAGCGGGGGCGGAGAGACCCAGTACTTC.

The chain couples TRBV19 to TRBJ1-5; D uncertain. Germline V gene lookup returns CDR1 LNHDA and CDR2 SQIVND (reference sequence). The CDR3 covers 15 residues. Trimming cost V 3 bases and J 1 base, with 10 bases left between them. The DNA of the CDR3 is TGTGCCAGTAGTATTGGCCCCGCGAGCAATCAGCCCCAGCATTTT. Its translation is CASSIGPASNQPQHF. The variable domain in full, with the rest retrieved from reference TRBV19 and TRBJ1-5, is DGGITQSPKYLFRKEGQNVTLSCEQNLNHDAMYWYRQDPGQGLRLIYYSQIVNDFQKGDIAEGYSVSREKKESFPLTVTSAQKNPTAFYLCASSIGPASNQPQHFGDGTRLSIL.

The V call is TRBV6-5, the J call TRBJ1-1; D not certain. The germline CDR1 and CDR2 sequences are MNHEY and SVGAGI. This CDR3 contains 12 residues. Between the trimmed V and J ends, which lost 7 bases and 6 bases, there was a span of 12 bases. CDR3 region: CASTLSQPEAFF. In DNA, the CDR3 is TGTGCCAGCACCCTCTCACAGCCTGAAGCTTTCTTT.

The genes are TRBV19 and TRBJ1-5, with D uncertain. CDR1 and CDR2 from the germline V gene are LNHDA and SQIVND (reference sequence). The CDR3 covers 15 residues. The germline V and J ends were trimmed by 1 base and 4 bases, with 11 bases remaining between them. The CDR3 bases are TGTGCCAGTAGTATAGTAATGCAGACTAATCAGCCCCAGCATTTT. Amino acid sequence: CASSIVMQTNQPQHF.

A single count supports this clone. The chain carries TRBV5-4 and TRBJ2-5; perhaps TRBD1 as D (5 bases). V dropped 0 bases and J dropped 3 bases, with 9 bases sitting between them. The CDR3 loop spans 14 amino acids. Germline V gene lookup returns CDR1 SGHNT and CDR2 YYREEE (reference sequence). The CDR3 bases are TGTGCCAGCAGCTTGGCCGGCAGGGAAGAGACCCAGTACTTC. The encoded protein is CASSLAGREETQYF.

CDR3 bases: TGCAGCGTTGAAGATACAGGGGCCATCTACAATGAGCAGTTCTTC. Residues: CSVEDTGAIYNEQFF. V gene TRBV29-1 combines with J gene TRBJ2-1; 7 bases are shared with TRBD1. Germline lookup yields CDR1 SQVTM and CDR2 ANQGSEA. The CDR3 spans 15 residues. Trimming took 0 bases from V and 3 from J; bases not matched to a gene: 5.

The chain couples TRBV28 to TRBJ1-2, with 9 bases matching TRBD1. The CDR3 spans 14 residues. The V and J ends lost 5 bases and 5 bases, in that order; junction bases with no gene match: 6. The germline V gene encodes CDR1 MDHEN and CDR2 SYDVKM. CDR3 sequence reads: CASSPTGQGYGYTF. The CDR3 DNA is TGTGCCAGCAGTCCCACCGGACAGGGGTATGGCTACACCTTC.

This chain links TRBV10-3 with TRBJ2-3, with TRBD2 matching over 11 bases. V shed 5 bases and J 1 base; nucleotides not matched to a gene: 11. The CDR3 runs to 18 residues. The germline V gene has CDR1 ENHRY and CDR2 SYGVKD. The CDR3 here is CAISLRISTSGGTDTQYF. The DNA for the CDR3 is TGTGCCATCAGTCTCCGTATTTCGACTAGCGGGGGCACAGATACGCAGTATTTT.

The J gene is TRBJ1-1, the V gene TRBV5-1, with D unclear. The CDR3 loop spans 13 amino acids. The V and J ends lost 4 bases and 0 bases respectively, with 7 bases between them. Germline lookup yields CDR1 SGHRS and CDR2 YFSETQ. For the CDR3, the DNA is TGCGCCAGCAGCAAGGATGTGAACACTGAAGCTTTCTTT. Protein: CASSKDVNTEAFF.

The chain couples TRBV3-1 (or the pseudogene TRBV3-2) to TRBJ2-3; D may be TRBD1 (5 bases). V lost 3 bases and J lost 0, with 7 bases in between. Germline CDR1 reads LGHDT; CDR2 reads YNNKEL (reference sequence). This CDR3 spans 14 amino acids. For the CDR3, the DNA is TGTGCCAGCAGCCAGGGGCTAAGCACAGATACGCAGTATTTT. It encodes CASSQGLSTDTQYF.

The gene calls are TRBV5-4 and TRBJ2-5; 11 bases line up with TRBD2. The ends lost 4 bases at V and 4 bases at J; junction bases unmatched: 15. This CDR3 comprises 18 residues. In germline, CDR1 is SGHNT, CDR2 YYREEE (reference sequence). For the CDR3, the DNA is TGTGCCAGCAGCCTTTCTATAGCGGGGGGGCCTAGTTTAGAGACCCAGTACTTC. As protein: CASSLSIAGGPSLETQYF.

This chain links TRBV3-1 (or the pseudogene TRBV3-2) with TRBJ1-4, with TRBD1 as a possible D gene (6 bases). Between the trimmed V and J ends, which lost 3 bases and 10 bases, there was a span of 12 bases. The CDR3 spans 13 residues. CDR1 is LGHDT and CDR2 is YNNKEL in the germline V gene (reference sequence). CDR3 region: CASSHLGGGKLFF. CDR3 sequence (DNA): TGTGCCAGCAGCCATCTAGGGGGAGGAAAACTGTTTTTT.

This clone was seen once. The chain is built from TRBV10-1 and TRBJ2-3; D may correspond to TRBD1 or TRBD2 (5 bases each). CDR3 length equals 13 residues. Deletions cut 2 bases from V and 6 bases from J, with 9 bases between. CDR1 and CDR2 (germline): WNHNN, SYGVQD (reference sequence). CDR3 loop: CASSEGGVDTQYF. The DNA for the CDR3 is TGCGCCAGCAGTGAGGGGGGAGTGGATACGCAGTATTTT.

The V and J genes are TRBV27 and TRBJ1-6; no definite D call. Trimming shortened V by 2 bases and J by 9 bases, and 11 bases separated the two germline ends. CDR1 is MNHEY and CDR2 is SMNVEV in the germline V gene (reference sequence). The length of the CDR3 is 14 residues. The CDR3, as DNA: TGTGCCAGCAGTTTAACCCATGGGGTTTCACCCCTCCACTTT. Amino acids: CASSLTHGVSPLHF.

The CDR3 coding sequence is TGTGCCAGCAGTTCCCTGCGGACGAACTATGGCTACACCTTC. Translating it yields CASSSLRTNYGYTF. The chain carries TRBV27 and TRBJ1-2, with D unclear. The V gene's germline CDR1 is MNHEY and CDR2 SMNVEV (reference sequence). CDR3 length equals 14 residues. Trimming shortened V by 4 bases and J by 2 bases, and 11 bases separated the two germline ends.

V is TRBV7-3 and J is TRBJ2-2, with 10 bases aligning to TRBD2. The CDR3 runs to 16 residues. In germline, CDR1 is SGHTA, CDR2 FQGTGA. With 3 bases clipped from V and 3 bases from J, the junction kept 4 bases outside the gene matches. CDR3 amino acids: CASSLLAGVDTGELFF. The CDR3 DNA reads TGTGCCAGCAGCTTGCTAGCGGGGGTCGACACCGGGGAGCTGTTTTTT. Using reference TRBV7-3 and TRBJ2-2 for the parts outside the CDR3, the full variable domain is GAGVSQTPSNKVTEKGKYVELRCDPISGHTALYWYRQSLGQGPEFLIYFQGTGAADDSGLPNDRFFAVRPEGSVSTLKIQRTERGDSAVYLCASSLLAGVDTGELFFGEGSRLTVL.

To note about this clone: This CDR3 is also generated by other DNA sequences in the sample. This rearrangement joins TRBV19 to TRBJ1-1; the D gene is possibly TRBD1 (5 bases). This CDR3 contains 15 residues. Trimming took off 6 bases at V and 1 base at J, with 15 bases between the two ends. The germline CDR1 and CDR2 sequences are LNHDA and SQIVND (reference sequence). Here the CDR3 DNA reads TGTGCCAGTAGGATTGGGTGGGGGGGGAACACTGAAGCTTTCTTT. Protein: CASRIGWGGNTEAFF.

The chain recombines TRBV14 with TRBJ2-7, with 9 bases aligning to TRBD1. Germline assignment: CDR1 SGHDN and CDR2 FVKESK. Germline trimming cut 4 bases from V and 3 bases from J; bases unmatched to any gene: 4. The CDR3 is 14 amino acids. The CDR3 protein is CASSPDRGIYEQYF. The DNA of the CDR3 is TGTGCCAGCAGCCCGGACAGGGGTATCTACGAGCAGTACTTC.

The rearrangement links TRBV5-1 to TRBJ2-5, with D unclear. Germline V gene data show CDR1 as SGHRS and CDR2 as YFSETQ. The CDR3 extends over 16 amino acids. With 4 bases removed from V and 1 base from J, the gap between germline ends came to 17 bases. CDR3: CASSAILGRLQETQYF. The DNA of the CDR3 is TGCGCCAGCAGCGCCATTTTAGGTAGGCTCCAAGAGACCCAGTACTTC.

The rearrangement joins TRBV18 to TRBJ1-2, with 9 bases identical to TRBD1. V was pared by 3 bases and J by 1 base, with 15 bases of the junction left unmatched. The CDR3 has 19 residues. The germline CDR1 and CDR2 sequences are KGHSH and LQKENI. The CDR3 coding sequence is TGTGCCAGCTCACCGTATCTCGCGGACAGGGGAAATCTTAACTATGGCTACACCTTC. The encoded protein is CASSPYLADRGNLNYGYTF.

The J gene is TRBJ1-6, the V gene TRBV7-8; D is undetermined. The CDR3 is 15 residues long. The germline CDR1 and CDR2 sequences are SGHVS and FQNEAQ. V was pared by 2 bases and J by 10 bases, with 15 bases between. The CDR3 DNA follows: TGTGCCAGCAGCTTATTGGGCCTCACCCTCTCACCCCTCCACTTT. Protein product: CASSLLGLTLSPLHF. Together with reference TRBV7-8 and TRBJ1-6, the CDR3 gives the full variable domain: GAGVSQSPRYKVAKRGQDVALRCDPISGHVSLFWYQQALGQGPEFLTYFQNEAQLDKSGLPSDRFFAERPEGSVSTLKIQRTQQEDSAVYLCASSLLGLTLSPLHFGNGTRLTVT.

This chain joins TRBV16 and TRBJ1-1; weak D call: TRBD1 (6 bases). V was clipped by 0 bases and J by 7 bases, with 15 bases between them. This CDR3 has 15 residues. CDR1 and CDR2 from the germline V gene are KGHSY and FQNENV. CDR3 sequence: CASSQSGRGEREAFF. The CDR3 DNA reads as TGTGCCAGCAGCCAATCGGGCAGGGGTGAGCGTGAAGCTTTCTTT.

A single count supports this clone. This chain links TRBV18 with TRBJ2-7; 7 nucleotides align to TRBD1. Germline assignment: CDR1 KGHSH and CDR2 LQKENI. Losses at the gene ends were 3 bases for V and 2 bases for J; bases not matched to a gene: 1. The CDR3 consists of 13 residues. In nucleotides, the CDR3 is TGTGCCAGCTCACCGGGACAGACCTACGAGCAGTACTTC. Its translation is CASSPGQTYEQYF.

This chain links TRBV19 with TRBJ1-2; D call uncertain. Trimming took off 2 bases at V and 8 bases at J, with 15 bases between the two ends. Germline CDR1 and CDR2: LNHDA and SQIVND (reference sequence). This CDR3 contains 14 residues. Here the CDR3 DNA reads TGTGCCAGTAGTATAAACGGCAGGAGAGGAGGCTACACCTTC. This translates into CASSINGRRGGYTF.

The chain uses TRBV6-1 and TRBJ1-6; D not resolved. The CDR3 runs 13 residues. V lost 2 bases and J lost 6, with 5 bases in between. CDR1 and CDR2 (germline): MNHNS, SASEGT. The CDR3, as DNA: TGTGCCAGCAGTGAATCTCGTAATTCACCCCTCCACTTT. Translated: CASSESRNSPLHF.

In DNA form, the CDR3 reads TGTGCCAGCAGCGCGATTAAAAACATTCAGTACTTC. Translated: CASSAIKNIQYF. The chain links TRBV7-9 to TRBJ2-4, with no clear D. This CDR3 spans 12 amino acids. Germline CDR1 reads SEHNR; CDR2 reads FQNEAQ (reference sequence). The V and J ends lost 5 bases and 4 bases respectively, with 6 bases between them.

In regard to this clone: Distinct nucleotide sequences in the sample also encode this CDR3. This CDR3 reads CASSPRPASYNSPLHF. For the CDR3, the DNA is TGTGCCAGCTCACCCCGGCCAGCGTCCTATAATTCACCCCTCCACTTT. The chain is built from TRBV18 and TRBJ1-6; D remains unclear. Per the germline V gene, CDR1 is KGHSH and CDR2 is LQKENI. The CDR3 runs 16 residues. V dropped 3 bases and J dropped 1 base, with 10 bases sitting between them. Drawing the rest from reference TRBV18 and TRBJ1-6, the complete variable domain is NAGVMQNPRHLVRRRGQEARLRCSPMKGHSHVYWYRQLPEEGLKFMVYLQKENIIDESGMPKERFSAEFPKEGPSILRIQQVVRGDSAAYFCASSPRPASYNSPLHFGNGTRLTVT.

The chain is built from TRBV6-1 and TRBJ1-1; D is perhaps TRBD1 (6 bases). Trimming cost V 2 bases and J 2 bases, with 12 bases left between them. From germline, CDR1 is MNHNS and CDR2 SASEGT. The CDR3 covers 15 residues. The CDR3 spells CASSEYRVLNTEAFF. The DNA of the CDR3 is TGTGCCAGCAGTGAATACAGGGTTTTAAACACTGAAGCTTTCTTT.

The rearrangement uses TRBV29-1 and TRBJ2-1; D is undetermined. Germline loops: CDR1 SQVTM, CDR2 ANQGSEA. CDR3 size: 11 residues. Between the trimmed V and J ends, which lost 4 bases and 8 bases, there was a span of 9 bases. The CDR3 region has the DNA TGCAGCGTTGCGTCTCGCGATGAGCAGTTCTTC. Translation gives CSVASRDEQFF.

This chain joins TRBV29-1 and TRBJ2-7, with TRBD2 identical over 8 bases. CDR3 length equals 16 residues. The germline gives CDR1 SQVTM, CDR2 ANQGSEA. V was pared by 6 bases and J by 1 base, with 14 bases of the junction left unmatched. CDR3 residues: CSVLRNSGALSYEQYF. The CDR3 nucleotides are TGCAGCGTCCTGAGAAATAGCGGGGCTCTATCCTACGAGCAGTACTTC.